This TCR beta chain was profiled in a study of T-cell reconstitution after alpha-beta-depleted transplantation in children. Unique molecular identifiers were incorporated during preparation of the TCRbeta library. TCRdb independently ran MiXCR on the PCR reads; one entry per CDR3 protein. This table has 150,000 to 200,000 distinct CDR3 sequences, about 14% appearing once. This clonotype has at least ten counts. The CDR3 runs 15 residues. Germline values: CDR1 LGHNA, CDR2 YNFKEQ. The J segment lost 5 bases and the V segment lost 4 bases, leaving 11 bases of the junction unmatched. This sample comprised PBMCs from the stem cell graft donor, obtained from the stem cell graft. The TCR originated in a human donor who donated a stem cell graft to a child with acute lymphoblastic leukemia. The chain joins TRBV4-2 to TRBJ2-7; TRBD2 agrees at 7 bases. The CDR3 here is CASSPRMGEGNEQYF. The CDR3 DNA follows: TGTGCCAGCAGCCCTCGCATGGGGGAGGGGAACGAGCAGTACTTC.